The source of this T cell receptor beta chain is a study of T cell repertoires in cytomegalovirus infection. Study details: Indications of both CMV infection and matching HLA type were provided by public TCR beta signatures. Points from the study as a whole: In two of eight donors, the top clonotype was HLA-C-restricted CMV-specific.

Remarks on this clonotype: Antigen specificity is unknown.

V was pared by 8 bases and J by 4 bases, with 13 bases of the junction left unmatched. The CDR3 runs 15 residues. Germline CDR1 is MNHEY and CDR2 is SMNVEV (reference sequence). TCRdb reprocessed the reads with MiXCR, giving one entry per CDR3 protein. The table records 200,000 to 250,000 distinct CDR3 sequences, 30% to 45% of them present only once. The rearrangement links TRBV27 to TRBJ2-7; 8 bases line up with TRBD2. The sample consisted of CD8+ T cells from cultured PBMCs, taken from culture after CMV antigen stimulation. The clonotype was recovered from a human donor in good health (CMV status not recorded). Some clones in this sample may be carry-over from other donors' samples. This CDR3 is CASSRAGVGRYEQYF. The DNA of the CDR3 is TGTGCCAGCTCCAGAGCGGGAGTGGGAAGGTACGAGCAGTACTTC.